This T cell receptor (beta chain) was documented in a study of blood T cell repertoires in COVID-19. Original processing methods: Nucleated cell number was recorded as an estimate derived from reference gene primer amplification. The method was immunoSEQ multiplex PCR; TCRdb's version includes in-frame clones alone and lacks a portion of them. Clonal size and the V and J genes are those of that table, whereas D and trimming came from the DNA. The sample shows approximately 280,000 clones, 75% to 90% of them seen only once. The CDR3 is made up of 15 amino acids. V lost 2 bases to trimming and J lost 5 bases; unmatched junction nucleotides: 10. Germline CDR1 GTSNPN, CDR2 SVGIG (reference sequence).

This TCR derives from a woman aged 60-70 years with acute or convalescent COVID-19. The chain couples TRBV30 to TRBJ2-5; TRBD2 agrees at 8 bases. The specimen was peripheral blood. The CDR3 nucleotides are TGTGCCTGGAGTAAGATGACGGCGGGAGGTGAGACCCAGTACTTC. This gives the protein CAWSKMTAGGETQYF.